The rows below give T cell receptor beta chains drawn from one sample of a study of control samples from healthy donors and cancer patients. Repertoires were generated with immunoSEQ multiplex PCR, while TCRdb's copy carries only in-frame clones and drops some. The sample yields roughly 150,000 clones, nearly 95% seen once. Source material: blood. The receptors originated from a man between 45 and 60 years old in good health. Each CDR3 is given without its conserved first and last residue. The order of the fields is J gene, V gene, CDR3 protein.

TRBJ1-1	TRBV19	ASKGPENTEAF
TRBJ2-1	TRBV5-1	ASTGGTRRNEQF
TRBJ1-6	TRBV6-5	ASRRDSYNSPLH
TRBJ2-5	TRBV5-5	ASSLVAGEETQY
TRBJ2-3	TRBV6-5	ASRGLAGNTDTQY
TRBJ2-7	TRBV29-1	SVVGWGGNYEQY
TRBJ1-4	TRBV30	AWRPKTGGNEKLF
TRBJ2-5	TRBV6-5	ASSSNSGPQETQY
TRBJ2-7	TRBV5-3	ARSLEGDRGYEQY
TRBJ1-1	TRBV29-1	SVSRGNTEAF
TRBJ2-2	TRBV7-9	ASRKRTDRDTGELF
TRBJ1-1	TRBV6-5	ASSRGPGLNTEAF
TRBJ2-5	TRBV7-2	ASSPPWTSGRARETQY
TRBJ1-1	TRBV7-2	ASRGQETAF
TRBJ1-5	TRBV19	ASSPLDQPQH
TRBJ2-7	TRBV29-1	SARGGESSYEQY
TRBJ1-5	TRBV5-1	ASSFEGGTNQPQH
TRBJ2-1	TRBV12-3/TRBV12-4	ASRPSSYNEQF
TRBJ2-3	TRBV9	ASSVRQGASADTQY
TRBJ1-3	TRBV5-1	ASSAGHPGNTIY
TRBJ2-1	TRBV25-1	ASRAGYNEQF
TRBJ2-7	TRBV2	ASSESAAAYEQY
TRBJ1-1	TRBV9	ASSVGTGTMNTEAF
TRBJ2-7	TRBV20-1	SASGRGGSYEQY
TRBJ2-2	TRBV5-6	ASGGGRRTGELF
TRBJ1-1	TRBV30	AWSVTRERGQHRNTEAF
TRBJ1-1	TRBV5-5	ASSFGSGRTEAF
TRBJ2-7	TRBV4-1	ASSRILAGGNEQY
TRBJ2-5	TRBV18	ASSPRGGAGGQETQY
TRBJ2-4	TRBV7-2	ASSARGAKNIQY
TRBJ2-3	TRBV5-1	ASSPVRQGTDTQY
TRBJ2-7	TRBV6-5	ASSTSGSVDEQY
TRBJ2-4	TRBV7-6	ASSPGTGGSLKNIQY
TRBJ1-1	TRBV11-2	ASSEIGGLITEAF
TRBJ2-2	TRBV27	ASSPQIGELF
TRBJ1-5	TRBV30	AWKRAGTGGQPQH
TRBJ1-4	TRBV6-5	ASSYGYAGEKLF
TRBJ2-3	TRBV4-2	ASSQEQGGNTDTQY
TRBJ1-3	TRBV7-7	ASISGNTIY